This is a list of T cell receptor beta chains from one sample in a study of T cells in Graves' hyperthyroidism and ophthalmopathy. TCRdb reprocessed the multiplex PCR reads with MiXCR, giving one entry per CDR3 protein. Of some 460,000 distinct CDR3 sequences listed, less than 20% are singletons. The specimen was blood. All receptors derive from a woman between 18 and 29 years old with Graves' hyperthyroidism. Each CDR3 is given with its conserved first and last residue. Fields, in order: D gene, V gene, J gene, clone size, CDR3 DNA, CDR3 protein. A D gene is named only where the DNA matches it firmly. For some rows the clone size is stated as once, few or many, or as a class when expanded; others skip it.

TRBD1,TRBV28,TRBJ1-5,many,TGTGCCAGCAGTTTACCCTTGGCGCGACAGGGAATCCATAGCAATCAGCCCCAGCATTTT,CASSLPLARQGIHSNQPQHF
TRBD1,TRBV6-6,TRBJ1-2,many,TGTGCCAGCAGTTACACGGGGACAGCGAAAGCTAACTATGGCTACACCTTC,CASSYTGTAKANYGYTF
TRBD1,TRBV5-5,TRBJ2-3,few,TGTGCCAGCAGCTCGGACAGGGCTAGCACAGATACGCAGTATTTT,CASSSDRASTDTQYF
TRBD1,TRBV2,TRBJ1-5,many,TGTGCCAGCAGTGATGACAGGGATCAGCCCCAGCATTTT,CASSDDRDQPQHF
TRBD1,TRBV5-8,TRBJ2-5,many,TGTGCCAGCAGTTACGGGACAGGGGTTGGAGAGACCCAGTACTTC,CASSYGTGVGETQYF
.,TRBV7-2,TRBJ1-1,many,TGTGCCAGCAGCTTAGGGGGGGTCGGGTACAGGCAGGGGACTGAAGCTTTCTTT,CASSLGGVGYRQGTEAFF
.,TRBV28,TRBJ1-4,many,TGTGCCAGCAGCCGGGACCGGTCAACTAATGAAAAACTGTTTTTT,CASSRDRSTNEKLFF
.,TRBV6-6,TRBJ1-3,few,TGTGCCAGCAGTTACACCGACGGATACTCTGGAAACACCATATATTTT,CASSYTDGYSGNTIYF
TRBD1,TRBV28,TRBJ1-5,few,TGTGCCAGCGGGACAGGGGGAAATCAGCCCCAGCATTTT,CASGTGGNQPQHF
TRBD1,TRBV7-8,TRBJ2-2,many,TGTGCCAGCAGCTTAGTAGCAGGGGGCGCCTCGAACACCGGGGAGCTGTTTTTT,CASSLVAGGASNTGELFF
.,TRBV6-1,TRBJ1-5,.,TGTGCCAGCAGTGAAGGGGGGGCAGACTCTCAGCCCCAGCATTTT,CASSEGGADSQPQHF
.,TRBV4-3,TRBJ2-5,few,TGCGCCAGCAGCCAAGAGGGGACTCTTCAAGAGACCCAGTACTTC,CASSQEGTLQETQYF
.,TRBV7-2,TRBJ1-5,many,TGTGCCAGCAGCGGAACGCTGGGAAGCAATCAGCCCCAGCATTTT,CASSGTLGSNQPQHF
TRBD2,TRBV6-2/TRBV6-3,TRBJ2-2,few,TGTGCCGTCCGAAACGGCGGGAGGCCTCTGGGGGAGCTGTTTTTT,CAVRNGGRPLGELFF
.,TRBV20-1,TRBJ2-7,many,TGCAGTGCTACTATGACCCTATCCTACGAGCAGTACTTC,CSATMTLSYEQYF
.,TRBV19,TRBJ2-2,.,TGTGCCAGTAGTCGCCCGGATGGGGAGCTGTTTTTT,CASSRPDGELFF
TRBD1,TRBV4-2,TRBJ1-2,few,TGTGCCAGCAGCCGCCGACAGGGTCAAGGGGAGGGCTACACCTTC,CASSRRQGQGEGYTF
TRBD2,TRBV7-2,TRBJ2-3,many,TGTGCCAGCAGCTCCGTGGGCGGGGGGGCTGGAACAGATACGCAGTATTTT,CASSSVGGGAGTDTQYF
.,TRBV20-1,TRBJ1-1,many,TGCAGTGCTAGAGGACTGGGAACTTTCTTT,CSARGLGTFF
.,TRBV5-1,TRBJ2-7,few,TGCGCCAGCAGCTGGAGCCCGGCAGGGGTTGGGCTCGAGCAGTACTTC,CASSWSPAGVGLEQYF
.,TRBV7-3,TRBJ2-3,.,TGTGCCAGCAGCTTAAGCTGGCCTACAGATACGCAGTATTTT,CASSLSWPTDTQYF
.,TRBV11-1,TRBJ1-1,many,TGTGCCAGCAGCAAAAGGGTCCCTGAAGCTTTCTTT,CASSKRVPEAFF